Presented here are 27 T cell receptor beta chains from one specimen sequenced in a study of CD8+ T cells in alopecia areata. Treatment in this sample: oral pan-JAK inhibitor, 5-10 mg twice daily. Extraction of RNA preceded its reverse transcription into cDNA, which served as the sequencing template. TCRdb keeps only in-frame clones here, not all; method: immunoSEQ multiplex PCR. The sample lists some 210,000 clones; roughly three fifths were seen once. This sample comprised CD4+ T cells sorted from blood, obtained at roughly week 45, from a patient treated with tofacitinib. These receptors originate from a human donor with alopecia areata.

This rearrangement joins TRBV27 to TRBJ1-2, with unresolved D. The CDR3 is 13 amino acids. CDR1 is MNHEY, CDR2 SMNVEV, per germline (reference sequence). The V end lost 6 bases, the J end lost 3 bases, and 11 bases lay between the germline ends. DNA for the CDR3: TGTGCCAGCAGCCCACAGCTCGACTATGGCTACACCTTC. As protein: CASSPQLDYGYTF.

This chain connects TRBV18 to TRBJ2-1; 12 nucleotides match TRBD2. The CDR3 runs to 15 residues. After removal of 3 bases from V and 6 bases from J, the junction contained 3 bases not matched to a gene. CDR1 and CDR2 (germline): KGHSH, LQKENI. The CDR3 nucleotides are TGTGCCAGCTCACCGGGACTAGCGGGTTCCAATGAGCAGTTCTTC. The encoded protein is CASSPGLAGSNEQFF.

V usage is TRBV30 and J usage is TRBJ1-3; no reliable D call. Germline CDR1 GTSNPN, CDR2 SVGIG (reference sequence). The CDR3 runs 13 residues. V was cut by 3 bases and J by 9 bases, with 15 bases left in between. The CDR3 loop is CAWSSTFGGTIYF. Written as DNA, the CDR3 is TGTGCCTGGAGCTCGACGTTCGGTGGCACCATATATTTT.

The V call is TRBV23-1, the J call TRBJ2-3, with TRBD1 as a possible D gene (6 bases). TRBV23-1 qualifies as an ORF whose function is uncertain. V lost 11 bases and J 0 bases, leaving 12 bases between the germline ends. The CDR3 loop spans 13 amino acids. CDR3 loop: CAGTPTSTDTQYF. The CDR3 DNA is TGCGCCGGGACACCTACTAGCACAGATACGCAGTATTTT.

This clone has just a few counts. CDR3 DNA: TGTGCCAGCAGCTTAGACAGCGGGATAAACACCGGGGAGCTGTTTTTT. Its protein product is CASSLDSGINTGELFF. The J gene is TRBJ2-2, the V gene TRBV7-3, with TRBD2 identical over 7 bases. With 2 bases clipped from V and 2 bases from J, the junction kept 5 bases outside the gene matches. The CDR3 loop spans 16 amino acids. Germline V CDR1 and CDR2: SGHTA, FQGTGA.

The chain joins TRBV7-2 to TRBJ2-7, with D possibly TRBD2 on 6 matching bases. V was cut by 1 base and J by 7 bases, with 11 bases left in between. The V gene's germline CDR1 is SGHTA and CDR2 FQGNSA. The length of the CDR3 is 13 residues. DNA of the CDR3: TGTGCCAGCAGCTTAGGACTAGTGGGTGAGCAGTACTTC. Its translation: CASSLGLVGEQYF.

The chain has TRBV29-1 and TRBJ2-1; D not resolved. Trimming pared 8 bases from V and 0 bases from J, leaving 11 bases between. Germline CDR1 SQVTM, CDR2 ANQGSEA. The length of the CDR3 is 13 residues. This CDR3 reads CSFRPSSYNEQFF. The CDR3, as DNA: TGCAGCTTCCGCCCCAGCTCCTACAATGAGCAGTTCTTC.

The rearrangement uses TRBV6-5 and TRBJ2-1; TRBD2 aligns across 12 bases. Germline loops: CDR1 MNHEY, CDR2 SVGAGI. Losses at the gene ends were 2 bases for V and 6 bases for J; bases not matched to a gene: 5. This CDR3 is built from 16 residues. CDR3 DNA sequence: TGTGCCAGCAGTTACCCCGGGACTAGCGGGCGCAATGAGCAGTTCTTC. Translation gives CASSYPGTSGRNEQFF.

The chain is built from TRBV27 and TRBJ2-3; 7 bases fit TRBD2. V shed 9 bases and J 4 bases; nucleotides not matched to a gene: 1. Germline CDR1 is MNHEY and CDR2 is SMNVEV (reference sequence). The CDR3 is 11 residues long. The CDR3 DNA is TGTGCCAGTGGGGGGGCAGATACGCAGTATTTT. It is translated as CASGGADTQYF.

The rearrangement uses TRBV5-1 and TRBJ2-2; a possible D gene is TRBD1 (6 bases). Germline V CDR1 and CDR2: SGHRS, YFSETQ. V was clipped by 4 bases and J by 3 bases, with 10 bases between them. This CDR3 has 14 residues. The CDR3 region has the DNA TGCGCCAGCAGCGCTGGACAGTACACCGGGGAGCTGTTTTTT. It encodes CASSAGQYTGELFF.

V and J are TRBV25-1 and TRBJ1-1; a possible D gene is TRBD1 (5 bases). The CDR3 has 13 amino acids. V lost 5 bases to trimming and J lost 1 base, with 8 bases between them. Germline-derived CDR1 and CDR2 are MGHDK and SYGVNS. The CDR3 loop is CASSRGANTEAFF. CDR3 in DNA: TGTGCCAGCAGTCGAGGGGCGAACACTGAAGCTTTCTTT.

The chain combines TRBV29-1 with TRBJ2-2; no reliable D call. Trimming pared 8 bases from V and 1 base from J, leaving 8 bases between. Germline V gene data show CDR1 as SQVTM and CDR2 as ANQGSEA. This CDR3 is 12 amino acids long. DNA of the CDR3: TGCAGCTTTTACAGGAACACCGGGGAGCTGTTTTTT. Translation gives CSFYRNTGELFF.

Concerning this clone itself: The junction and the germline gene differ at one end; a read error may be behind it. V is TRBV7-9 and J is TRBJ1-4; D is perhaps TRBD1 (6 bases). The CDR3 covers 14 residues. Germline V CDR1 and CDR2: SEHNR, FQNEAQ (reference sequence). CDR3 coding DNA: TGTGCCAGCACCTTAACAGGGCTTAATGAAAAACTGTTTTTT. Amino acid sequence: CASTLTGLNEKLFF.

The gene calls are TRBV4-3 and TRBJ1-4; possibly TRBD1 for D (5 bases). CDR1 is LGHNA, CDR2 YSLEER, per germline. The CDR3 is made up of 16 amino acids. The V end was cut by 0 bases, the J end by 8 bases, with 16 bases between. DNA of the CDR3: TGCGCCAGCAGCCAAGATCCGTTTCCAGGGTCCGAAAAACTGTTTTTT. It specifies CASSQDPFPGSEKLFF.

The chain recombines TRBV4-3 with TRBJ2-7, with TRBD1 matching over 11 bases. There are 13 residues in the CDR3. V was clipped by 4 bases and J by 6 bases; unmatched bases: 2. CDR1 LGHNA and CDR2 YSLEER come from the germline V gene. The CDR3 DNA sequence: TGCGCCAGCAGCCTGGGGACAGGGGGCGAGCAGTACTTC. The encoded protein is CASSLGTGGEQYF.

The genes are TRBV6-5 and TRBJ2-7; D unclear. Germline CDR1 and CDR2: MNHEY and SVGAGI. The CDR3 runs 11 residues. V was cut by 7 bases and J by 3 bases, with 7 bases left in between. In DNA, the CDR3 is TGTGCCAGCAAGAAGCTCTACGAGCAGTACTTC. It specifies CASKKLYEQYF.

The chain combines TRBV4-1 with TRBJ1-2; D is uncertain. With 0 bases removed from V and 7 bases from J, the gap between germline ends came to 12 bases. The CDR3 sequence is 14 residues long. CDR1 is MGHRA, CDR2 YSYEKL, per germline. The CDR3: CASSQEQLGFGYTF. For the CDR3, the DNA is TGCGCCAGCAGCCAAGAACAATTAGGTTTTGGCTACACCTTC.

J is TRBJ1-2 and V is TRBV6-1; the D is unclear. Trimming removed 3 bases from V and 9 bases from J, with 5 bases in between. The CDR3 spans 10 residues. CDR1 MNHNS and CDR2 SASEGT come from the germline V gene. CDR3 protein: CASSDHSYTF. CDR3 sequence (DNA): TGTGCCAGCAGTGACCATAGCTACACCTTC.

The chain combines TRBV7-8 with TRBJ2-1; perhaps TRBD2 as D (6 bases). The V and J ends lost 4 bases and 9 bases respectively, with 25 bases between them. There are 17 residues in the CDR3. Germline values: CDR1 SGHVS, CDR2 FQNEAQ. In nucleotides, the CDR3 is TGTGCCAGCAGCTCAGCAACCAAGAAACTGATCGGGAGTGAGCAGTTCTTC. It is translated as CASSSATKKLIGSEQFF.

J is TRBJ2-1 and V is TRBV7-7; no clear D. Trimming took off 1 base at V and 7 bases at J, with 11 bases between the two ends. The CDR3 has 14 residues. Per the germline V gene, CDR1 is SSHAT and CDR2 is FNYEAQ (reference sequence). This CDR3 reads CASSLDQTVNEQFF. The CDR3 DNA sequence: TGTGCCAGCAGCTTAGACCAAACGGTGAATGAGCAGTTCTTC.

The chain carries TRBV7-2 and TRBJ1-2, with D maybe TRBD1 (5 bases). The germline V gene has CDR1 SGHTA and CDR2 FQGNSA. This CDR3 spans 15 amino acids. V lost 0 bases and J 0 bases, leaving 8 bases between the germline ends. CDR3 protein: CASSLAARANYGYTF. DNA for the CDR3: TGTGCCAGCAGCTTAGCGGCCAGGGCTAACTATGGCTACACCTTC.

As for this clone: Sequence at one end of the junction differs from germline and may be a read error. The V call is TRBV7-3, the J call TRBJ2-7, with 11 bases that match TRBD1. Germline V gene data show CDR1 as SGHTA and CDR2 as FQGTGA. This CDR3 has 16 amino acids. The CDR3 region has the DNA TGTGCCAGCAGCATAACGGGGACAGGGGGACCTACGAAGCAGTACTTC. Translation: CASSITGTGGPTKQYF.

The chain joins TRBV5-1 to TRBJ1-1; D remains ambiguous. The CDR3 is 13 amino acids. The V end lost 3 bases, the J end lost 1 base, and 7 bases lay between the germline ends. The V gene's germline CDR1 is SGHRS and CDR2 YFSETQ. The DNA for the CDR3 is TGCGCCAGCAGCTCGGAGGCGAACACTGAAGCTTTCTTT. Translated: CASSSEANTEAFF.

The rearrangement uses TRBV4-3 and TRBJ2-5, with D perhaps matching TRBD1 (6 bases). This CDR3 has 15 amino acids. Germline values: CDR1 LGHNA, CDR2 YSLEER. V lost 0 bases, J lost 2 bases, and 10 bases lay in between. The CDR3, as DNA: TGCGCCAGCAGCCAAGAGCTGACAGGACAAGAGACCCAGTACTTC. Its translation is CASSQELTGQETQYF.

This clone appeared a few times. V gene TRBV30 combines with J gene TRBJ1-1, with D unclear. CDR3 length: 15 amino acids. Looked up from germline, CDR1 is GTSNPN and CDR2 is SVGIG (reference sequence). Between the trimmed V and J ends, which lost 4 bases and 10 bases, there was a span of 25 bases. CDR3 DNA: TGTGCCTGGACTCCCCGAGGCCTCGCTAAGAGTGGAGCTTTCTTT. This codes for CAWTPRGLAKSGAFF. Full variable domain (remainder filled in from reference TRBV30 and TRBJ1-1): SQTIHQWPATLVQPVGSPLSLECTVEGTSNPNLYWYRQAAGRGLQLLFYSVGIGQISSEVPQNLSASRPQDRQFILSSKKLLLSDSGFYLCAWTPRGLAKSGAFFGQGTRLTVV.

There are a few counts of this clone. V and J are TRBV7-2 and TRBJ2-3; D is unresolved. V gave up 2 bases and J gave up 1 base, with 13 bases separating them. CDR3 length: 16 residues. CDR1 SGHTA and CDR2 FQGNSA come from the germline V gene. Here the CDR3 reads CASSLLSPRGTDTQYF. The CDR3 DNA is TGTGCCAGCAGCTTATTATCGCCCCGGGGCACAGATACGCAGTATTTT.

This sequence joins TRBV5-1 and TRBJ1-2; maybe TRBD1 (5 bases). Looked up from germline, CDR1 is SGHRS and CDR2 is YFSETQ. The CDR3 is made up of 13 amino acids. With 7 bases removed from V and 3 bases from J, the gap between germline ends came to 13 bases. The CDR3 region is CASGPLGDYGYTF. The CDR3 DNA is TGCGCCAGCGGTCCCCTGGGGGACTATGGCTACACCTTC.